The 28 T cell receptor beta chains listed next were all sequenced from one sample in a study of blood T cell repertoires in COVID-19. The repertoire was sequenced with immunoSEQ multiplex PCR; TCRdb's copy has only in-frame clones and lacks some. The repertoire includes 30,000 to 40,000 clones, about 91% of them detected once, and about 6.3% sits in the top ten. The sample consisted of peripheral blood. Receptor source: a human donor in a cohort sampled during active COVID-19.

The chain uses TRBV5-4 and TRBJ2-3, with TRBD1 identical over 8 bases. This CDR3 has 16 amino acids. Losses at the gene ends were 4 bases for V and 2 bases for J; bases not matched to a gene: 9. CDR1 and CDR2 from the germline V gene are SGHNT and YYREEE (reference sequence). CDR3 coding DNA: TGTGCCAGCAGCGAAAACAGGGGGTTAGACACAGATACGCAGTATTTT. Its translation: CASSENRGLDTDTQYF.

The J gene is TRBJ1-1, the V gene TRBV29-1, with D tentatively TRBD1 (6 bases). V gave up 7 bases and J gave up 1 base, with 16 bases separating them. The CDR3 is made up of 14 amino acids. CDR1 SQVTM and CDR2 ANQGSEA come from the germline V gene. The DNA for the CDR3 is TGCAGCGCATGGCCGGGACACGAGAACACTGAAGCTTTCTTT. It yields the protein CSAWPGHENTEAFF.

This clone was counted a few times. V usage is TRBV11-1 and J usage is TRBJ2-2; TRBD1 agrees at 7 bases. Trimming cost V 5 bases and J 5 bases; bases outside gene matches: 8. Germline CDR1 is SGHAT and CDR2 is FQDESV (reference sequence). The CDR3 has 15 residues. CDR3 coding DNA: TGTGCCAGCAGCGAACCAAACAGGGGTACCGGGGAGCTGTTTTTT. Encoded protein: CASSEPNRGTGELFF.

The CDR3 DNA follows: TGTGCCAGCTCACCCAAACAGGGATCAACTTACTCTGGGGCCAACGTCCTGACTTTC. Amino acid sequence: CASSPKQGSTYSGANVLTF. The V and J genes are TRBV18 and TRBJ2-6; TRBD1 might be the D (6 bases). CDR1 is KGHSH and CDR2 is LQKENI in the germline V gene. The ends were cut back, 3 bases at V and 0 bases at J, with 18 bases in the middle. The CDR3 consists of 19 residues.

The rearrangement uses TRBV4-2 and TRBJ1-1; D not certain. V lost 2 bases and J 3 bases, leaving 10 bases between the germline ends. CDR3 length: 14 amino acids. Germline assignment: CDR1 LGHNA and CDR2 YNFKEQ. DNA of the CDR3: TGTGCCAGCAGCCAACGGAGTCGGGACACTGAAGCTTTCTTT. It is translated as CASSQRSRDTEAFF.

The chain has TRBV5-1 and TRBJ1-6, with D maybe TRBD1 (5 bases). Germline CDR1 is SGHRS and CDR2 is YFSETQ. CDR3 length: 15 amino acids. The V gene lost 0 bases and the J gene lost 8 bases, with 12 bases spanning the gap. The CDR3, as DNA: TGCGCCAGCAGCTTGGCGGGCAGGGTGGATTCACCCCTCCACTTT. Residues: CASSLAGRVDSPLHF.

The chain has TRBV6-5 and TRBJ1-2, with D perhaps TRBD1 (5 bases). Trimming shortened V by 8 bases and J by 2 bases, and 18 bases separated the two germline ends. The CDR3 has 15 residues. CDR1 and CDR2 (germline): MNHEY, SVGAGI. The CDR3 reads CASWAYQGGNYGYTF. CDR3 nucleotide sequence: TGTGCCAGCTGGGCGTACCAGGGTGGGAACTATGGCTACACCTTC.

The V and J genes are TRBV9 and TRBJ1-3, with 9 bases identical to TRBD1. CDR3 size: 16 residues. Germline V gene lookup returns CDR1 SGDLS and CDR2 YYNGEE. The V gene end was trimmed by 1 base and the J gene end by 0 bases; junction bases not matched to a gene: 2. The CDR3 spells CASSVTGGSSGNTIYF. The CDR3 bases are TGTGCCAGCAGCGTAACAGGGGGCAGCTCTGGAAACACCATATATTTT.

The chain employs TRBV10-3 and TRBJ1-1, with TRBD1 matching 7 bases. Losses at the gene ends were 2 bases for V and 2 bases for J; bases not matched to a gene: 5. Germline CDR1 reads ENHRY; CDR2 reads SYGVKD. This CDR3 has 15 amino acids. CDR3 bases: TGTGCCATCAGTGAGGGTCAGGGGGGTAACACTGAAGCTTTCTTT. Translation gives CAISEGQGGNTEAFF.

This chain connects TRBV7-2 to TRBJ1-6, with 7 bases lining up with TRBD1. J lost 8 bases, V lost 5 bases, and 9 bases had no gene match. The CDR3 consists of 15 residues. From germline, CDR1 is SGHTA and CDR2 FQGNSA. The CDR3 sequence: CASSPTSGGHSPLHF. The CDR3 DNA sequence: TGTGCCAGCAGCCCCACCTCAGGGGGGCATTCACCCCTCCACTTT.

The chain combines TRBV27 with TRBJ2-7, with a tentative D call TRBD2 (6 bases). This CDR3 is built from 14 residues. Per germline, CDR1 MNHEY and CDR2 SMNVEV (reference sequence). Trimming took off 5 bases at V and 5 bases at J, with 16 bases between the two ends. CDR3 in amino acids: CASSHREPPHEQYF. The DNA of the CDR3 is TGTGCCAGCAGTCACCGGGAGCCCCCCCACGAGCAGTACTTC.

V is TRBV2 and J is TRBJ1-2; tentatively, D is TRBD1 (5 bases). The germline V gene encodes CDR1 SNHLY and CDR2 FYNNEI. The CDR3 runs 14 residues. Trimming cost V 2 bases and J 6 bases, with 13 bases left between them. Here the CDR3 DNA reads TGTGCCAGCAGTGAATCGGGACTTCCCGATGGCTACACCTTC. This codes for CASSESGLPDGYTF.

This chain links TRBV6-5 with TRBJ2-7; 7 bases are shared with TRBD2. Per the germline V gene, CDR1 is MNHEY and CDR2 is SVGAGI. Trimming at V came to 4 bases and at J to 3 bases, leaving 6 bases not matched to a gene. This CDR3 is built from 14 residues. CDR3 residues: CASSSGTTNYEQYF. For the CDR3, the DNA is TGTGCCAGCAGTTCCGGGACTACAAACTACGAGCAGTACTTC.

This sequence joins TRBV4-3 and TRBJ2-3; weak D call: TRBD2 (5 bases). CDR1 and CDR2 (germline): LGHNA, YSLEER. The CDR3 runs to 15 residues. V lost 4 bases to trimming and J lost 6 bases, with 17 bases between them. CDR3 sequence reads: CASSPRGREFDTQYF. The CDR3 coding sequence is TGCGCCAGCAGCCCCCGCGGGCGCGAGTTTGATACGCAGTATTTT.

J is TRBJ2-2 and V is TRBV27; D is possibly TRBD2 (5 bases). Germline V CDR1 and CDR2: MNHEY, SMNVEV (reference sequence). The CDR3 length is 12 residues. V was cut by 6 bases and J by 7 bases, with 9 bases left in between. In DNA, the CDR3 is TGTGCCAGCAGGCGAACTAGCGGGGAGCTGTTTTTT. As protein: CASRRTSGELFF.

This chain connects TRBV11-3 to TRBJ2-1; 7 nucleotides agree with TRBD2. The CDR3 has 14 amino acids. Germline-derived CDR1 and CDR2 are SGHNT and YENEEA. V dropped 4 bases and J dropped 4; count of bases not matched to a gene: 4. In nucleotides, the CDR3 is TGTGCCAGCAGCTCCTCCGGGGGGTACAATGAGCAGTTCTTC. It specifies CASSSSGGYNEQFF.

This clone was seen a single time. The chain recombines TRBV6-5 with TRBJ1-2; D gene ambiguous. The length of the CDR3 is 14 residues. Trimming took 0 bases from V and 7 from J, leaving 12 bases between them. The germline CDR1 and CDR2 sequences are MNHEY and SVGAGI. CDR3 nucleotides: TGTGCCAGCAGTTACTCCCTGACAATTTCTGGCTACACCTTC. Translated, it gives CASSYSLTISGYTF.

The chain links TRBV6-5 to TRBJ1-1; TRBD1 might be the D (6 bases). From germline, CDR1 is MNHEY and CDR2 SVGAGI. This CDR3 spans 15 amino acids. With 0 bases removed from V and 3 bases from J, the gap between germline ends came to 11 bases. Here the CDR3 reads CASSYSPGADTEAFF. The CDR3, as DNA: TGTGCCAGCAGTTACTCCCCAGGGGCGGACACTGAAGCTTTCTTT.

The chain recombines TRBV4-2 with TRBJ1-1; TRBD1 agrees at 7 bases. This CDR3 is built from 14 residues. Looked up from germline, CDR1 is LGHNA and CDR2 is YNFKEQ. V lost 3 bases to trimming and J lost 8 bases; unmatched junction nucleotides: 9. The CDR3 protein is CASSQTQGGGEAFF. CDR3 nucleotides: TGTGCCAGCAGCCAGACCCAGGGGGGAGGCGAAGCTTTCTTT.

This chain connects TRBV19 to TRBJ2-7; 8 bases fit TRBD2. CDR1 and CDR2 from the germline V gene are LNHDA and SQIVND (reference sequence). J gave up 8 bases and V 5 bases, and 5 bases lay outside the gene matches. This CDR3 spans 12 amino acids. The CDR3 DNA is TGTGCCAGTAGTTCGTCGGGGGGGAAGCAGTACTTC. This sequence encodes CASSSSGGKQYF. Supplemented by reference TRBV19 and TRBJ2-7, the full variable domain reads DGGITQSPKYLFRKEGQNVTLSCEQNLNHDAMYWYRQDPGQGLRLIYYSQIVNDFQKGDIAEGYSVSREKKESFPLTVTSAQKNPTAFYLCASSSSGGKQYFGPGTRLTVT.

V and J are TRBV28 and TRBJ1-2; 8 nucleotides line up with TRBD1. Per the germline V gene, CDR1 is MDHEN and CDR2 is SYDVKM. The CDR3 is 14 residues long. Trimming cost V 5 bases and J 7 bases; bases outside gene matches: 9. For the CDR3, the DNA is TGTGCCAGCAGTCTGGACAGGGAGCTCGGTGGCTACACCTTC. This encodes CASSLDRELGGYTF.

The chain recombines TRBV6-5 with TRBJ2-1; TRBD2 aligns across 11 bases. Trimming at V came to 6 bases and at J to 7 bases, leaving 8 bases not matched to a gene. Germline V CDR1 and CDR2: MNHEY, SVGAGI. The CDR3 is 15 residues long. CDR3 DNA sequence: TGTGCCAGCAGACCCCCGGGACTAGCGGAGAATGAGCAGTTCTTC. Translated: CASRPPGLAENEQFF.

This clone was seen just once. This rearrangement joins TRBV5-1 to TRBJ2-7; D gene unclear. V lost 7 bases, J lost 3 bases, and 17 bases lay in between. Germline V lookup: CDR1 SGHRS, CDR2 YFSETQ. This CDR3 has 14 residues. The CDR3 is CASSAAPSNYEQYF. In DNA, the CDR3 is TGCGCCAGCTCCGCGGCGCCCTCAAACTACGAGCAGTACTTC.

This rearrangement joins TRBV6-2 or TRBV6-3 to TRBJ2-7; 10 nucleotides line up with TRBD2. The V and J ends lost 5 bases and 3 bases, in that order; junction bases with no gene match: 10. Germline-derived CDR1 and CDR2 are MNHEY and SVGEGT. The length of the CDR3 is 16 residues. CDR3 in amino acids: CASSHPSGSLRYEQYF. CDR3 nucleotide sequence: TGTGCCAGCAGTCATCCTAGCGGGAGTCTACGCTACGAGCAGTACTTC.

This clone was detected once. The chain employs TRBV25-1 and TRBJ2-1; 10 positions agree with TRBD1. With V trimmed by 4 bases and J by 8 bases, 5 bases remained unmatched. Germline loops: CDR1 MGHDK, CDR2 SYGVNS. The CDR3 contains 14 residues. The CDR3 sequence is CASSGRDRGYEQFF. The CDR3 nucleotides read TGTGCCAGCAGTGGTCGGGACAGGGGATATGAGCAGTTCTTC.

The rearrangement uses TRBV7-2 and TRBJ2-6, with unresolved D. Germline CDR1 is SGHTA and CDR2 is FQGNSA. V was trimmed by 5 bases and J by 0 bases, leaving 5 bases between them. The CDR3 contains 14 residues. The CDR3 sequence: CASSPRSGANVLTF. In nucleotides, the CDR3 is TGTGCCAGCAGCCCCCGCTCTGGGGCCAACGTCCTGACTTTC.

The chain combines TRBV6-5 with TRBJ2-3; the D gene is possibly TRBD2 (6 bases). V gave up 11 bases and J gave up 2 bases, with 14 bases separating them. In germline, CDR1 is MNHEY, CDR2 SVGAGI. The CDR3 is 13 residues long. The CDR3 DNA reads TGTGCCTCCCATAGCGGAAACACAGATACGCAGTATTTT. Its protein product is CASHSGNTDTQYF.

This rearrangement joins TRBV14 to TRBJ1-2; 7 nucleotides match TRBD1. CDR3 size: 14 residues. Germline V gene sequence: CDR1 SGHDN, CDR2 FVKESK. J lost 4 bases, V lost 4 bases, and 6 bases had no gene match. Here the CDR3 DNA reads TGTGCCAGCAGCCCACGACAGGGAGGCTATGGCTACACCTTC. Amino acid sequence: CASSPRQGGYGYTF.